The next 7 T cell receptor beta chains were all read from a single sample in a study of cytomegalovirus exposure and HLA in healthy donors. PCR primers comprised 60 Vbeta and 13 Jbeta primers. The assay was immunoSEQ multiplex PCR, and TCRdb's table has in-frame clones only and misses some. The data contain approximately 140,000 clones, around 80% of them seen just once; the ten biggest clones take up roughly 3.2%. Source material: PBMCs. The receptors originated from a man between 18 and 35 years old in good health and CMV-seropositive.

This clone was detected only once. J is TRBJ2-5 and V is TRBV27; D ambiguous. Germline CDR1 and CDR2: MNHEY and SMNVEV (reference sequence). The V gene lost 4 bases and the J gene lost 2 bases, with 11 bases spanning the gap. This CDR3 region has 14 residues. CDR3 protein: CASSSDSQQETQYF. For the CDR3, the DNA is TGTGCCAGCAGTTCCGACTCCCAACAAGAGACCCAGTACTTC.

The chain is built from TRBV27 and TRBJ2-7; TRBD2 matches at 11 bases. The CDR3 is made up of 15 amino acids. Losses at the gene ends were 6 bases for V and 4 bases for J; bases not matched to a gene: 8. In germline, CDR1 is MNHEY, CDR2 SMNVEV (reference sequence). This CDR3 reads CASRTFGTSGYEQYF. The DNA of the CDR3 is TGTGCCAGCAGGACATTCGGGACTAGCGGATACGAGCAGTACTTC.

The chain joins TRBV5-1 to TRBJ1-2, with 8 bases that match TRBD1. Germline CDR1 reads SGHRS; CDR2 reads YFSETQ. The CDR3 consists of 15 residues. Trimming at V came to 0 bases and at J to 2 bases, leaving 3 bases not matched to a gene. In nucleotides, the CDR3 is TGCGCCAGCAGCTTGGTTGCAGGGGGCAACTATGGCTACACCTTC. Its protein is CASSLVAGGNYGYTF.

This clone was detected once. The chain uses TRBV28 and TRBJ2-7; 9 bases map to TRBD2. Looked up from germline, CDR1 is MDHEN and CDR2 is SYDVKM. The CDR3 covers 13 residues. Trimming cost V 4 bases and J 6 bases; bases outside gene matches: 4. In DNA, the CDR3 is TGTGCCAGCAGTTGGACTAGCGCCCTCGAGCAGTACTTC. This codes for CASSWTSALEQYF.

This chain uses TRBV5-1 with TRBJ2-5; TRBD2 agrees at 12 bases. The CDR3 consists of 13 residues. Germline V gene data show CDR1 as SGHRS and CDR2 as YFSETQ. The J segment lost 4 bases and the V segment lost 9 bases, leaving 4 bases of the junction unmatched. CDR3 in amino acids: CATSGLAGETQYF. The CDR3, as DNA: TGCGCCACCTCGGGACTAGCGGGAGAGACCCAGTACTTC.

The chain has TRBV7-6 and TRBJ1-1; maybe TRBD1 (5 bases). CDR3 length equals 15 residues. CDR1 is SGHVS and CDR2 is FNYEAQ in the germline V gene. The V gene lost 2 bases and the J gene lost 1 base, with 11 bases spanning the gap. The CDR3 sequence: CASSLQGGKNTEAFF. CDR3 sequence (DNA): TGTGCCAGCAGCTTACAGGGTGGAAAGAACACTGAAGCTTTCTTT.

This chain joins TRBV5-6 and TRBJ2-3, with D hard to call. Germline loops: CDR1 SGHDT, CDR2 YYEEEE. V gave up 0 bases and J gave up 2 bases, with 10 bases separating them. The CDR3 is 15 residues long. CDR3 sequence reads: CASSLGPEATDTQYF. Written as DNA, the CDR3 is TGTGCCAGCAGCTTGGGCCCAGAGGCCACAGATACGCAGTATTTT.